These T cell receptor beta chains were read from a single sample in a study of T cell changes during pregnancy in multiple sclerosis. TCRdb's copy holds only in-frame clones and misses some; the assay was immunoSEQ multiplex PCR. This table has 60,000 to 65,000 clones, roughly 92% appearing once. The sequencing used peripheral blood, collected in the second trimester of pregnancy. The origin of the receptors is a female donor with multiple sclerosis, enrolled in a pregnancy study. Both conserved end residues are part of each CDR3. Each record gives: J gene, V gene, clone size, D gene, CDR3 protein, CDR3 DNA. A D gene is named only where the DNA matches it firmly. Only part of the rows carry a size: once, few, many, or a class if the clone is expanded.

>TRBJ1-3|TRBV7-9|NA|NA
CASSLAGDGNTIYF
TGTGCCAGCAGCTTAGCAGGGGATGGAAACACCATATATTTT
>TRBJ1-4|TRBV6-1|NA|NA
CASSREGANEKLFF
TGTGCCAGTAGCAGGGAGGGGGCTAATGAAAAACTGTTTTTT
>TRBJ1-5|TRBV6-1|NA|TRBD1
CASSGTGGNQPQHF
TGTGCCAGCAGTGGGACAGGGGGAAATCAGCCCCAGCATTTT
>TRBJ2-7|TRBV5-6|NA|NA
CASSFRGSYEQYF
TGTGCCAGCAGCTTCAGGGGCTCCTACGAGCAGTACTTC
>TRBJ2-7|TRBV7-2|NA|TRBD2
CASSLLPGTSGRGVEQYF
TGTGCCAGCAGCTTATTACCCGGGACTAGCGGGAGAGGTGTCGAGCAGTACTTC
>TRBJ2-1|TRBV7-9|NA|NA
CASSLVVHNEQFF
TGTGCCAGCAGCTTAGTCGTTCACAATGAGCAGTTCTTC
>TRBJ2-7|TRBV4-3|NA|TRBD2
CASSQDASGRPSSYEQYF
TGCGCCAGCAGCCAAGATGCTAGCGGGCGTCCCAGCTCCTACGAGCAGTACTTC
>TRBJ2-4|TRBV6-5|NA|TRBD1
CASSRAGGVKNIQYF
TGTGCCAGCAGTCGTGCAGGGGGCGTCAAAAACATTCAGTACTTC
>TRBJ2-5|TRBV18|NA|TRBD1
CASSGQGGETQYF
TGTGCCAGCTCTGGACAGGGGGGAGAGACCCAGTACTTC
>TRBJ1-2|TRBV28|NA|NA
CASGYGYTF
TGTGCATCAGGCTATGGCTACACCTTC
>TRBJ2-7|TRBV6-4|NA|TRBD2
CASSADSGSLTYEQYF
TGTGCCAGCAGCGCAGATAGCGGGAGCTTGACCTACGAGCAGTACTTC
>TRBJ2-2|TRBV7-3|once|NA
CASSSRERGELFF
TGTGCCAGCAGCTCCAGGGAAAGAGGGGAGCTGTTTTTT
>TRBJ2-7|TRBV10-2|NA|NA
CASSDRSEQYF
TGCGCCAGCAGTGATAGGAGCGAGCAGTACTTC
>TRBJ1-2|TRBV19|NA|NA
CASRAITGLNYGYTF
TGTGCCAGTAGAGCCATCACAGGGCTTAACTATGGCTACACCTTC
>TRBJ1-1|TRBV7-9|once|TRBD1
CASSVRDRVFTEAFF
TGTGCCAGCAGCGTCCGGGACAGGGTTTTCACTGAAGCTTTCTTT
>TRBJ2-7|TRBV6-1|NA|TRBD2
CASWTSGVSYEQYF
TGTGCCAGTTGGACTAGCGGCGTCTCCTACGAGCAGTACTTC
>TRBJ2-1|TRBV9|NA|NA
CASSRGGMDEQFF
TGTGCCAGCAGCAGGGGGGGCATGGATGAGCAGTTCTTC
>TRBJ2-5|TRBV7-2|NA|TRBD2
CVSSSWTSGLETQYF
TGTGTCAGCAGCTCATGGACTAGCGGATTAGAGACCCAGTACTTC
>TRBJ1-2|TRBV18|NA|NA
CASSPPPGVGYGYTF
TGTGCCAGCTCACCACCTCCAGGGGTGGGCTATGGCTACACCTTC
>TRBJ1-1|TRBV10-3|NA|TRBD1
CAISTTGGSKYTEAFF
TGTGCCATCTCAACGACAGGGGGCTCTAAGTACACTGAAGCTTTCTTT
>TRBJ2-1|TRBV29-1|NA|TRBD2
CSVEDAGGGSYNEQFF
TGCAGCGTTGAAGACGCGGGAGGGGGTTCCTACAATGAGCAGTTCTTC
>TRBJ1-2|TRBV5-5|many|TRBD1
CASTPGTGLGYTF
TGTGCCAGCACCCCCGGGACAGGCCTCGGCTACACCTTC
>TRBJ1-5|TRBV7-9|NA|TRBD1
CASASGTQGANQPQHF
TGTGCCAGCGCTAGCGGTACGCAGGGGGCCAATCAGCCCCAGCATTTT
>TRBJ1-5|TRBV7-2|NA|TRBD1
CASSFRDSPHQPQHF
TGTGCCAGCAGCTTCCGGGACAGCCCCCATCAGCCCCAGCATTTT
>TRBJ2-3|TRBV7-9|NA|TRBD2
CASSGTSGRAVTDTQYF
TGTGCCAGCAGCGGTACTAGCGGGAGGGCCGTCACAGATACGCAGTATTTT
>TRBJ2-2|TRBV27|NA|NA
CASSSRNARGITGELFF
TGTGCCAGCAGCTCACGAAATGCTCGGGGGATCACCGGGGAGCTGTTTTTT
>TRBJ2-5|TRBV5-6|NA|TRBD1
CASSFGTGPFQETQYF
TGTGCCAGCAGCTTCGGGACAGGGCCATTCCAAGAGACCCAGTACTTC
>TRBJ2-6|TRBV21-1|NA|NA
CASNPGQPISGANVLTF
TGTGCCAGCAACCCGGGACAGCCGATCTCTGGGGCCAACGTCCTGACTTTC
>TRBJ2-3|TRBV5-1|NA|TRBD2
CASSQTSGTDTQYF
TGCGCCAGCAGCCAAACTAGCGGTACAGATACGCAGTATTTT
>TRBJ2-2|TRBV5-4|NA|TRBD1
CASSSKQGSNTGELFF
TGTGCCAGCAGCTCAAAACAGGGGTCGAACACCGGGGAGCTGTTTTTT
>TRBJ2-1|TRBV28|NA|TRBD1
CASSSAGQEYSYNEQFF
TGTGCCAGCAGTTCCGCGGGACAGGAGTACTCCTACAATGAGCAGTTCTTC
>TRBJ2-4|TRBV5-1|once|NA
CASSLGGLTKNIQYF
TGCGCCAGCAGCTTGGGGGGGCTGACCAAAAACATTCAGTACTTC
>TRBJ2-1|TRBV29-1|NA|TRBD1
CSQGRGNSYNEQFF
TGCAGCCAAGGCAGGGGGAACTCCTACAATGAGCAGTTCTTC
>TRBJ2-1|TRBV6-6|NA|TRBD2
CASSSRKAGGINEQFF
TGTGCCAGCAGTTCAAGGAAGGCGGGAGGAATCAATGAGCAGTTCTTC
>TRBJ2-3|TRBV7-2|NA|TRBD2
CASSFQGTSPRTDTQYF
TGTGCCAGCAGCTTCCAGGGGACTAGCCCGCGCACAGATACGCAGTATTTT
>TRBJ2-3|TRBV7-3|NA|TRBD2
CASSLHSGRRDTQYF
TGTGCCAGCAGCCTACATAGCGGGAGAAGGGATACGCAGTATTTT
>TRBJ2-7|TRBV14|NA|TRBD2
CASSPYREGPPIWYF
TGTGCCAGCAGCCCTTATCGGGAGGGCCCCCCAATCTGGTACTTC
>TRBJ2-5|TRBV6-1|NA|NA
CASNINGIWKETQYF
TGTGCCAGCAATATTAACGGGATTTGGAAAGAGACCCAGTACTTC
>TRBJ2-2|TRBV6-5|NA|NA
CASSYSAENTGELFF
TGTGCCAGCAGTTACTCGGCGGAGAACACCGGGGAGCTGTTTTTT
>TRBJ2-1|TRBV5-1|NA|TRBD1
CASSSGQGRVTYNEQFF
TGCGCCAGCAGCTCCGGACAGGGCCGTGTTACCTACAATGAGCAGTTCTTC
>TRBJ2-3|TRBV19|NA|TRBD1
CASSIGYRGLGDTQYF
TGTGCCAGTAGTATAGGTTACAGGGGCTTGGGAGATACGCAGTATTTT
>TRBJ1-2|TRBV6-1|NA|TRBD1
CASSDGTGVLGGYTF
TGTGCCAGCAGTGACGGGACAGGGGTTTTAGGTGGCTACACCTTC
>TRBJ2-2|TRBV10-3|NA|NA
CAISGRGDTGELFF
TGTGCCATCAGTGGCAGGGGAGATACCGGGGAGCTGTTTTTT
>TRBJ1-5|TRBV19|NA|NA
CASSMGGKWSVNQPQHF
TGTGCCAGTAGTATGGGAGGAAAGTGGTCAGTCAATCAGCCCCAGCATTTT
>TRBJ2-1|TRBV4-2|NA|TRBD2
CASSQERVEKREGRTYNEQFF
TGTGCCAGCAGCCAAGAACGGGTGGAAAAGCGGGAGGGACGCACCTACAATGAGCAGTTCTTC
>TRBJ1-1|TRBV4-2|NA|NA
CASTPSEVLGTEAFF
TGTGCCAGCACCCCAAGTGAGGTATTGGGCACTGAAGCTTTCTTT
>TRBJ1-5|TRBV5-4|NA|NA
CASSLRGTNQPQHF
TGTGCCAGCAGCCTCCGGGGTACAAATCAGCCCCAGCATTTT